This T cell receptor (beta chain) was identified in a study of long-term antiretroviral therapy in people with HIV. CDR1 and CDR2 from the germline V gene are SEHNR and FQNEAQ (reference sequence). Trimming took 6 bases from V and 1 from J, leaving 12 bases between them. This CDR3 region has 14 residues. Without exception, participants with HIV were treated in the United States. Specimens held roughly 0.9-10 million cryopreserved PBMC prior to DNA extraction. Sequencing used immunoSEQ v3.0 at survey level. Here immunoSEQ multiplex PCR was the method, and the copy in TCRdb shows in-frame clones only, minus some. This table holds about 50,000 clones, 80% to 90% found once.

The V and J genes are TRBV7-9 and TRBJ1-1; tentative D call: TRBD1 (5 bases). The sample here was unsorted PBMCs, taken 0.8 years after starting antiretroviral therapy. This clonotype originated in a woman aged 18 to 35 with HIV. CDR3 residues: CASRLDIGNTEAFF. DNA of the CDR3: TGTGCCAGCAGGTTGGACATCGGGAACACTGAAGCTTTCTTT. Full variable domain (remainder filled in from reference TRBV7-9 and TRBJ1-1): DTGVSQNPRHKITKRGQNVTFRCDPISEHNRLYWYRQTLGQGPEFLTYFQNEAQLEKSRLLSDRFSAERPKGSFSTLEIQRTEQGDSAMYLCASRLDIGNTEAFFGQGTRLTVV.